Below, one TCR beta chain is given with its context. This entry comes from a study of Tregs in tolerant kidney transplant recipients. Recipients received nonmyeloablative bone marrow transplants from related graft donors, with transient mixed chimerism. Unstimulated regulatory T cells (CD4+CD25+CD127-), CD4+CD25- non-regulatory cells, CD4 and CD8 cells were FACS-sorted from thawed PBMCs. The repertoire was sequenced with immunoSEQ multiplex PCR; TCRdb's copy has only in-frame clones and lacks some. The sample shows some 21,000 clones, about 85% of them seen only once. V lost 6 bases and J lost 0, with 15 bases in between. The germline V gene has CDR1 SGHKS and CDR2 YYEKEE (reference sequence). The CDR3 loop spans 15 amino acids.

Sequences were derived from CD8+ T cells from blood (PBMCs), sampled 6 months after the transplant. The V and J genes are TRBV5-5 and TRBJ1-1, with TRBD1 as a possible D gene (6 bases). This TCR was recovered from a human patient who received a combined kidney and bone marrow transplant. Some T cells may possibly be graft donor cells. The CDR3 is CASTPWGGMNTEAFF. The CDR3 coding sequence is TGTGCCAGCACCCCCTGGGGGGGCATGAACACTGAAGCTTTCTTT.